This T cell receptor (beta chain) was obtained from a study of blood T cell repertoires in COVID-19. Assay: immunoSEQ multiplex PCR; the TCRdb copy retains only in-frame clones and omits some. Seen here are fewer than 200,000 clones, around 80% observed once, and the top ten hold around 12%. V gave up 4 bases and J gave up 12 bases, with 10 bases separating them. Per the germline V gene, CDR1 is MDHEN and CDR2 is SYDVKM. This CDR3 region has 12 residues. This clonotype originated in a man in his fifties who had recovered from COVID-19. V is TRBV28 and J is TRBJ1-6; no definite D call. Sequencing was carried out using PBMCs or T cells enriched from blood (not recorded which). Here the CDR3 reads CASSSLGVPLHF. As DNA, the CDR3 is TGTGCCAGCAGTTCGTTGGGAGTACCCCTCCACTTT.